This T cell receptor delta chain came from a study of γδ T cells in repeated Plasmodium falciparum infection. As for the study in general: Sampling occurred at baseline, pre-infection for selected infections, and 21 days post-infection.

The CDR3 is made up of 14 amino acids. Germline assignment: CDR1 GEAIGNYY and CDR2 EKD. Bulk repertoires came from Vgamma9/Vdelta2+ or Vdelta2-negative gammadelta T cells flow-sorted from PBMC. Note on this clone: The mismatch at residue 12 between this DNA's translation and the TCRdb protein of a much larger clone likely reflects a read error; the protein shown is translated from the DNA.

TCRdb fed the multiplex PCR reads to CATT. The sample shows roughly 93,000 delta-chain clones, roughly 1.4% of them seen only once. The TCR sequence derives from a pool of human donors (malaria-infected and uninfected, not separated). The V gene reported is TRDV2; the J gene is uncalled. The sequenced sample was gamma-delta T cells from blood. The CDR3 here is CACDTGRHTDKPIF. CDR3 nucleotides: TGTGCCTGTGACACCGGACGGCACACCGATAAACCCATCTTT.